The 8 T cell receptor beta chains reported below all come from one sample, sequenced in a study of T-cell reconstitution after alpha-beta-depleted transplantation in children. It was with unique molecular identifiers that the TCRbeta library was prepared. TCRdb itself ran the PCR reads through MiXCR, one entry per CDR3 protein. The table shows roughly 100,000 distinct CDR3 sequences, with 4.5% to 7.5% occurring only once. The specimen was PBMCs, mostly from graft donor cells, collected 60 days after TCRalphabeta/CD19-depleted stem cell transplant. The source of these receptors is a female patient between 2 and 15 years old who had a stem cell transplant for Fanconi anemia, so the T cells may come from the graft donor.

This clonotype was seen many times. This chain joins TRBV2 and TRBJ2-1; D remains unclear. The length of the CDR3 is 14 residues. CDR1 and CDR2 (germline): SNHLY, FYNNEI. With 0 bases removed from V and 3 bases from J, the gap between germline ends came to 6 bases. The CDR3 sequence is CASSEAASYNEQFF. The CDR3 region has the DNA TGTGCCAGCAGTGAAGCAGCTAGCTACAATGAGCAGTTCTTC.

This clonotype was seen ten or more times. The V call is TRBV20-1, the J call TRBJ2-5; 11 nucleotides line up with TRBD2. V dropped 3 bases and J dropped 2; count of bases not matched to a gene: 5. The length of the CDR3 is 15 residues. Germline V gives CDR1 DFQATT, CDR2 SNEGSKA (reference sequence). Here the CDR3 DNA reads TGCAGTGCTAGGACAGGGACTAGCGGACAAGAGACCCAGTACTTC. Its protein is CSARTGTSGQETQYF.

This clonotype appeared a few times. The rearrangement joins TRBV5-1 to TRBJ2-1; no definite D call. This CDR3 is built from 14 residues. With 0 bases removed from V and 6 bases from J, the gap between germline ends came to 10 bases. Germline CDR1 reads SGHRS; CDR2 reads YFSETQ. DNA for the CDR3: TGCGCCAGCAGCTTGGTAGTCTCGGGCAATGAGCAGTTCTTC. Its translation: CASSLVVSGNEQFF.

This clonotype was picked up many times. CDR3 sequence reads: CASSRIKREYNEQFF. Written as DNA, the CDR3 is TGTGCCAGCAGCCGGATTAAGCGGGAGTACAATGAGCAGTTCTTC. The rearrangement links TRBV4-2 to TRBJ2-1; 8 positions match TRBD2. V lost 4 bases to trimming and J lost 4 bases; unmatched junction nucleotides: 6. CDR1 is LGHNA and CDR2 is YNFKEQ in the germline V gene. The CDR3 runs to 15 residues.

In this sample, this clonotype turned up many times. The J gene is TRBJ2-5, the V gene TRBV29-1; 11 nucleotides match TRBD2. The V gene end was trimmed by 4 bases and the J gene end by 5 bases; junction bases not matched to a gene: 3. CDR3 length equals 13 residues. The germline V gene has CDR1 SQVTM and CDR2 ANQGSEA. In DNA form, the CDR3 reads TGCAGCGTTGGGGGACTAGCGGAGGAGACCCAGTACTTC. Residues: CSVGGLAEETQYF. Supplemented by reference TRBV29-1 and TRBJ2-5, the full variable domain reads SAVISQKPSRDICQRGTSLTIQCQVDSQVTMMFWYRQQPGQSLTLIATANQGSEATYESGFVIDKFPISRPNLTFSTLTVSNMSPEDSSIYLCSVGGLAEETQYFGPGTRLLVL.

This clonotype was found many times. J is TRBJ2-1 and V is TRBV28, with TRBD2 identical over 10 bases. With V trimmed by 5 bases and J by 3 bases, 1 base remained unmatched. The CDR3 length is 14 residues. Germline CDR1 is MDHEN and CDR2 is SYDVKM. The CDR3 spells CASSIAGGYNEQFF. The CDR3, as DNA: TGTGCCAGCAGTATAGCGGGAGGCTACAATGAGCAGTTCTTC.

This rearrangement joins TRBV7-9 to TRBJ2-1; the match to TRBD2 covers 8 bases. This CDR3 has 15 residues. V lost 2 bases and J lost 7; bases outside the gene matches: 7. The germline V gene encodes CDR1 SEHNR and CDR2 FQNEAQ (reference sequence). The CDR3 nucleotides read TGTGCCAGCAGCTTACGGAGCGGGAGTAAGAATGAGCAGTTCTTC. Protein: CASSLRSGSKNEQFF.

This clonotype was detected ten times or more. The chain has TRBV10-3 and TRBJ2-3; 10 nucleotides match TRBD1. The V segment lost 6 bases and the J segment 4 bases; nucleotides outside the gene matches: 7. This CDR3 spans 15 amino acids. Looked up from germline, CDR1 is ENHRY and CDR2 is SYGVKD. CDR3 coding DNA: TGTGCCATCAGAGCTGACAGGGGGCAAGCAGATACGCAGTATTTT. This sequence encodes CAIRADRGQADTQYF.